These 21 T cell receptor beta chains originate from one sample sequenced in a study of siplizumab effects on memory and regulatory T cells. Using immunoSEQ multiplex PCR, the repertoire was profiled, and TCRdb retains in-frame clones only, with some absent. This table has some 100,000 clones, roughly nine tenths appearing once. Sequenced sample: Tregs sorted from blood. The receptors derive from a human donor in good health.

The genes are TRBV7-2 and TRBJ1-1; D gene uncertain. The CDR3 is made up of 14 amino acids. The ends were cut back, 5 bases at V and 0 bases at J, with 10 bases in the middle. Germline values: CDR1 SGHTA, CDR2 FQGNSA. The CDR3 here is CASSPGWLNTEAFF. The CDR3 DNA sequence: TGTGCCAGCAGCCCCGGTTGGTTGAACACTGAAGCTTTCTTT.

The chain uses TRBV28 and TRBJ2-7, with 7 bases matching TRBD2. Germline loops: CDR1 MDHEN, CDR2 SYDVKM. The trim removed 6 bases at V and 2 bases at J, leaving 4 bases unmatched. The CDR3 is 13 residues long. CDR3 region: CASRASGPYEQYF. In nucleotides, the CDR3 is TGTGCCAGCAGGGCTAGCGGACCCTACGAGCAGTACTTC. Combining the CDR3 with reference TRBV28 and TRBJ2-7 gives the whole variable domain DVKVTQSSRYLVKRTGEKVFLECVQDMDHENMFWYRQDPGLGLRLIYFSYDVKMKEKGDIPEGYSVSREKKERFSLILESASTNQTSMYLCASRASGPYEQYFGPGTRLTVT.

This clone turned up a few times. The chain employs TRBV19 and TRBJ1-5, with a weak D call TRBD1 (6 bases). Germline V gene data show CDR1 as LNHDA and CDR2 as SQIVND (reference sequence). V lost 9 bases to trimming and J lost 4 bases, with 13 bases between them. The CDR3 has 13 amino acids. CDR3 amino acids: CASRKGGNQPQHF. In DNA form, the CDR3 reads TGTGCCAGCAGGAAGGGGGGGAATCAGCCCCAGCATTTT.

The chain recombines TRBV6-1 with TRBJ2-7, with 11 bases lining up with TRBD2. J was trimmed by 3 bases and V by 5 bases; bases with no gene match: 3. Per germline, CDR1 MNHNS and CDR2 SASEGT. This CDR3 has 14 residues. CDR3 nucleotide sequence: TGTGCCAGCAGTATAGCGGGAGGGGGCTACGAGCAGTACTTC. Protein sequence: CASSIAGGGYEQYF.

The table lists this clone with a count of one. J is TRBJ2-7 and V is TRBV21-1. TRBV21-1 is noted as a pseudogene. This CDR3 spans 10 amino acids. The CDR3 sequence is CASGNGEQYF. The CDR3 DNA is TGTGCCAGCGGAAACGGCGAGCAGTACTTC.

In this sample, this clone turned up once. The chain couples TRBV29-1 to TRBJ1-4; 8 bases are shared with TRBD1. The V segment lost 4 bases and the J segment 2 bases; nucleotides outside the gene matches: 6. Per germline, CDR1 SQVTM and CDR2 ANQGSEA. The CDR3 is 15 residues long. The CDR3 DNA reads TGCAGCGTTGGGTTGACAGGGGCTACTAATGAAAAACTGTTTTTT. Translation gives CSVGLTGATNEKLFF. The whole variable domain, remainder taken from reference TRBV29-1 and TRBJ1-4, is SAVISQKPSRDICQRGTSLTIQCQVDSQVTMMFWYRQQPGQSLTLIATANQGSEATYESGFVIDKFPISRPNLTFSTLTVSNMSPEDSSIYLCSVGLTGATNEKLFFGSGTQLSVL.

The chain combines TRBV4-1 with TRBJ1-1, with D unclear. Germline values: CDR1 MGHRA, CDR2 YSYEKL. The CDR3 totals 15 residues. The V end lost 2 bases, the J end lost 2 bases, and 12 bases lay between the germline ends. The CDR3 DNA follows: TGCGCCAGCAGCCAATTACCGGGGATCAACACTGAAGCTTTCTTT. The encoded protein is CASSQLPGINTEAFF.

This clone turned up a few times. This sample also contains other DNA sequences that code for the same CDR3. V is TRBV14 and J is TRBJ2-5; 14 positions match TRBD2. The junction had 2 bases not matched to a gene; V was cut back by 4 bases and J by 4 bases. The CDR3 contains 15 residues. Germline lookup yields CDR1 SGHDN and CDR2 FVKESK. CDR3 residues: CASSLGLAGVETQYF. CDR3 DNA: TGTGCCAGCAGCCTGGGACTAGCGGGAGTAGAGACCCAGTACTTC.

The rearrangement links TRBV5-6 to TRBJ2-1; D not resolved. Germline CDR1 and CDR2: SGHDT and YYEEEE. V lost 1 base to trimming and J lost 9 bases, with 8 bases between them. The CDR3 sequence is 12 residues long. CDR3 nucleotide sequence: TGTGCCAGCAGCTTGTTTTGGGGTGAGCAGTTCTTC. Its translation: CASSLFWGEQFF.

The CDR3 bases are TGCGCCAGCAGCTTGGGACTAGCGGGGGGACGTCGTACGCAGTATTTT. It yields the protein CASSLGLAGGRRTQYF. The rearrangement joins TRBV5-1 to TRBJ2-3, with 13 bases fitting TRBD2. This CDR3 has 16 residues. Germline V gene data show CDR1 as SGHRS and CDR2 as YFSETQ. The ends lost 0 bases at V and 8 bases at J; junction bases unmatched: 6.

The rearrangement uses TRBV6-1 and TRBJ1-5, with 11 bases matching TRBD1. The trim removed 4 bases at V and 6 bases at J, leaving 5 bases unmatched. The CDR3 runs 15 residues. The germline CDR1 and CDR2 sequences are MNHNS and SASEGT. For the CDR3, the DNA is TGTGCCAGCAGTGGAGGACAGGGGGCGTTTCAGCCCCAGCATTTT. This gives the protein CASSGGQGAFQPQHF.

This chain connects TRBV15 to TRBJ2-7, with D unclear. This CDR3 is built from 14 residues. Germline CDR1 and CDR2: LNHNV and YYDKDF (reference sequence). The V gene lost 0 bases and the J gene lost 3 bases, with 9 bases spanning the gap. CDR3 DNA sequence: TGTGCCACCAGCAGAGATTTAGGAAACTACGAGCAGTACTTC. Translated: CATSRDLGNYEQYF.

The gene calls are TRBV2 and TRBJ2-1, with TRBD2 matching over 12 bases. The CDR3 loop spans 14 amino acids. V was pared by 9 bases and J by 5 bases, with 5 bases of the junction left unmatched. CDR1 and CDR2 from the germline V gene are SNHLY and FYNNEI. CDR3 DNA: TGTGCCAGTCTAGCGGGAGGGCCCCACAATGAGCAGTTCTTC. It translates to CASLAGGPHNEQFF. The complete variable domain, with remaining parts taken from reference TRBV2 and TRBJ2-1, reads EPEVTQTPSHQVTQMGQEVILRCVPISNHLYFYWYRQILGQKVEFLVSFYNNEISEKSEIFDDQFSVERPDGSNFTLKIRSTKLEDSAMYFCASLAGGPHNEQFFGPGTRLTVL.

This chain uses TRBV7-6 with TRBJ2-7, with 9 bases lining up with TRBD2. Trimming took 5 bases from V and 5 from J; bases not matched to a gene: 7. Germline lookup yields CDR1 SGHVS and CDR2 FNYEAQ. This CDR3 has 14 residues. The CDR3 nucleotides are TGTGCCAGCAGCAACACTTTAGCGGGAGACGAGCAGTACTTC. Its protein is CASSNTLAGDEQYF.

This clone has only one observation. V usage is TRBV12-1 and J usage is TRBJ2-7; the table's D gene call, TRBD1, was not cross checked with the DNA. TRBV12-1 is a documented pseudogene. This CDR3 has 15 amino acids. CDR3 in DNA: TGTGCCAGCAGCTATGATGACAGGGACGGGGGAGAGCAGTACTTC. It specifies CASSYDDRDGGEQYF.

V usage is TRBV20-1 and J usage is TRBJ2-7; D uncertain. The CDR3 extends over 11 amino acids. The V end was cut by 4 bases, the J end by 4 bases, with 8 bases between. CDR1 DFQATT and CDR2 SNEGSKA come from the germline V gene (reference sequence). The CDR3 spells CSAKTSYEQYF. DNA for the CDR3: TGCAGTGCTAAGACTTCTTACGAGCAGTACTTC.

This chain joins TRBV29-1 and TRBJ2-1; TRBD2 matches 9 bases. Per the germline V gene, CDR1 is SQVTM and CDR2 is ANQGSEA. Losses at the gene ends were 4 bases for V and 8 bases for J; bases not matched to a gene: 18. The CDR3 has 17 amino acids. In DNA, the CDR3 is TGCAGCGTTGTAGCGGGAGTAAGAAGAGGAAACTTGCATGAGCAGTTCTTC. Translated: CSVVAGVRRGNLHEQFF.

V gene TRBV6-1 combines with J gene TRBJ1-4; D unresolved. The CDR3 is 14 residues long. V was trimmed by 3 bases and J by 0 bases, leaving 5 bases between them. Germline-derived CDR1 and CDR2 are MNHNS and SASEGT. CDR3 in amino acids: CASSDGATNEKLFF. The CDR3 coding sequence is TGTGCCAGCAGTGACGGTGCAACTAATGAAAAACTGTTTTTT.

V and J are TRBV6-6 and TRBJ2-3, with unresolved D. V lost 2 bases to trimming and J lost 3 bases, with 3 bases between them. The V gene's germline CDR1 is MNHNY and CDR2 SVGAGI (reference sequence). The CDR3 contains 12 residues. The CDR3 DNA reads as TGTGCCAGCAGTTACATGACAGATACGCAGTATTTT. This translates into CASSYMTDTQYF.

This clone was seen only once. Written as DNA, the CDR3 is TGTGCCAGCAGTGCGAACAGGGAAGGGGGTAGGCTTTTCTTC. Protein: CASSANREGGRLFF. This chain joins TRBV6-1 and TRBJ2-1, with D possibly TRBD1 on 6 matching bases. Germline V CDR1 and CDR2: MNHNS, SASEGT. CDR3 length: 14 amino acids. Trimming removed 4 bases from V and 16 bases from J, with 23 bases in between.

The chain has TRBV5-5 and TRBJ2-1; no definite D call. Trimming stripped 1 base from V and 8 bases from J, with 7 bases between. CDR3 length: 12 amino acids. Germline V gene data show CDR1 as SGHKS and CDR2 as YYEKEE (reference sequence). CDR3: CASSLMWDEQFF. The CDR3 DNA sequence: TGTGCCAGCAGCTTGATGTGGGATGAGCAGTTCTTC.